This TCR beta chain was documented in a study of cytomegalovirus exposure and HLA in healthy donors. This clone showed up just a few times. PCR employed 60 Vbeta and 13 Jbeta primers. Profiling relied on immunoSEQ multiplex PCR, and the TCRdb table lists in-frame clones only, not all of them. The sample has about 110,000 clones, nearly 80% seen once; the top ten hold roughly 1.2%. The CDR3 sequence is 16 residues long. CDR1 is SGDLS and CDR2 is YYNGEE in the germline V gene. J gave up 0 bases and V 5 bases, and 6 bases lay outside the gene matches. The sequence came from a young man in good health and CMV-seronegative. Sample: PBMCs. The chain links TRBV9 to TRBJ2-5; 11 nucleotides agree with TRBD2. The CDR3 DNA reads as TGTGCCAGCAGTTCCGTAGCGGGGGGGCACCAAGAGACCCAGTACTTC. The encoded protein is CASSSVAGGHQETQYF.